The 10 T cell receptor beta chains listed next were all sequenced from one sample in a study of control samples from healthy donors and cancer patients. Assay used: immunoSEQ multiplex PCR; TCRdb lists only in-frame clones, some missing. The repertoire holds about 120,000 clones, with 75% to 90% as singletons. The material sequenced was PBMCs. These receptors were taken from a woman in her forties or fifties with colorectal cancer.

CDR3: CASSYRPTGTYEQYF. DNA of the CDR3: TGTGCCAGCAGTTACCGCCCCACGGGGACCTACGAGCAGTACTTC. The chain joins TRBV6-5 to TRBJ2-7; tentatively, D is TRBD2 (5 bases). This CDR3 comprises 15 residues. V lost 2 bases and J lost 2, with 13 bases in between. Germline loops: CDR1 MNHEY, CDR2 SVGAGI.

The rearrangement joins TRBV11-2 to TRBJ2-1; no clear D gene. CDR1 and CDR2 from the germline V gene are SGHAT and FQNNGV. Trimming removed 0 bases at V and 4 bases at J, with 1 base between. CDR3 size: 12 residues. The CDR3 sequence: CASSLEYNEQFF. CDR3 DNA sequence: TGTGCCAGCAGCTTAGAATACAATGAGCAGTTCTTC.

The chain employs TRBV5-5 and TRBJ2-7, with TRBD1 matching 7 bases. Germline CDR1 reads SGHKS; CDR2 reads YYEKEE (reference sequence). This CDR3 has 14 amino acids. The V gene end was trimmed by 0 bases and the J gene end by 4 bases; junction bases not matched to a gene: 4. The CDR3: CASSLGQGFYEQYF. CDR3 coding DNA: TGTGCCAGCAGCTTGGGACAGGGTTTTTACGAGCAGTACTTC.

This chain links TRBV28 with TRBJ2-2; D might be TRBD2 (6 bases). The CDR3 runs 17 residues. V dropped 2 bases and J dropped 1 base, with 14 bases sitting between them. The germline V gene has CDR1 MDHEN and CDR2 SYDVKM. The CDR3 region is CASSLGGWQENTGELFF. The CDR3 region has the DNA TGTGCCAGCAGTTTAGGAGGGTGGCAGGAGAACACCGGGGAGCTGTTTTTT.

This chain uses TRBV18 with TRBJ2-4; D remains ambiguous. The germline V and J ends were trimmed by 5 bases and 5 bases, with 16 bases remaining between them. There are 15 residues in the CDR3. From germline, CDR1 is KGHSH and CDR2 LQKENI. The CDR3 protein is CASSTLGQDENIQYF. The CDR3 coding sequence is TGTGCCAGCTCAACCCTGGGCCAGGACGAAAACATTCAGTACTTC.

The V call is TRBV3-1 (or the pseudogene TRBV3-2), the J call TRBJ2-4; D not resolved. CDR3 size: 16 residues. Germline loops: CDR1 LGHDT, CDR2 YNNKEL (reference sequence). V was cut by 5 bases and J by 1 base, with 15 bases left in between. This CDR3 is CASSNSERHAKNIQYF. The CDR3 nucleotides read TGTGCCAGCAGCAACTCTGAGCGCCATGCCAAAAACATTCAGTACTTC.

This chain links TRBV27 with TRBJ2-2; D not resolved. V lost 3 bases, J lost 4 bases, and 9 bases lay in between. This CDR3 comprises 14 residues. Germline CDR1 is MNHEY and CDR2 is SMNVEV (reference sequence). For the CDR3, the DNA is TGTGCCAGCAGTTTTAATCGACCCACCGGGGAGCTGTTTTTT. As protein: CASSFNRPTGELFF.

This chain links TRBV6-1 with TRBJ1-4; no clear D gene. Germline loops: CDR1 MNHNS, CDR2 SASEGT. There are 17 residues in the CDR3. V was clipped by 4 bases and J by 0 bases, with 15 bases between them. CDR3 DNA: TGTGCCAGCAGTGCCCCACCTCGTAGGGCAACTAATGAAAAACTGTTTTTT. It codes for CASSAPPRRATNEKLFF.

V gene TRBV12-5 combines with J gene TRBJ2-1; 13 positions match TRBD2. The CDR3 consists of 16 residues. From germline, CDR1 is LGHNT and CDR2 FRNRAP. J was trimmed by 9 bases and V by 6 bases; bases with no gene match: 11. Here the CDR3 DNA reads TGTGCTAGTGGACCCCCACTAGCGGGGGGGCTCATTGAGCAGTTCTTC. Its translation: CASGPPLAGGLIEQFF. Variable domain in full (rest from reference TRBV12-5 and TRBJ2-1): DARVTQTPRHKVTEMGQEVTMRCQPILGHNTVFWYRQTMMQGLELLAYFRNRAPLDDSGMPKDRFSAEMPDATLATLKIQPSEPRDSAVYFCASGPPLAGGLIEQFFGPGTRLTVL.

This chain connects TRBV10-3 to TRBJ2-1; no clear D. The germline CDR1 and CDR2 sequences are ENHRY and SYGVKD. The ends were cut back, 11 bases at V and 8 bases at J, with 22 bases in the middle. The CDR3 runs to 14 residues. CDR3 coding DNA: TGTGCCTCCACGGGCCTAGGATCCGGCGATGAGCAGTTCTTC. Translating it yields CASTGLGSGDEQFF.